A single sample is the source of the 8 T cell receptor beta chains below, sequenced in a study of Ad26.COV2.S vaccination and SARS-CoV-2 variants. Treatment noted: 19 received Ad26.COV2.S at low or high dose, single or two shots; roughly 5 received placebo; per-sample allocation not given. Sample collection was performed on day 63 after the first vaccine or placebo injection. Using immunoSEQ multiplex PCR, the repertoire was profiled, and TCRdb retains in-frame clones only, with some absent. This sample has about 440,000 clones, with roughly 85% found just once. The sequences come from peripheral blood, collected in a trial of Ad26.COV2.S vaccine versus placebo. Source of these receptors: a person between 18 and 59 years old who received the Ad26.COV2.S COVID-19 vaccine or a placebo.

This rearrangement joins TRBV5-1 to TRBJ2-7, with D possibly being TRBD2 (6 bases). Germline V lookup: CDR1 SGHRS, CDR2 YFSETQ. CDR3 length: 13 residues. V dropped 4 bases and J dropped 5 bases, with 13 bases sitting between them. The CDR3, as DNA: TGCGCCAGCAGCCCGGCTGGGGGGAACGAGCAGTACTTC. Its protein product is CASSPAGGNEQYF.

CDR3: CSVGQGFQHYYEQYF. In nucleotides, the CDR3 is TGCAGCGTTGGTCAAGGCTTCCAACACTACTACGAGCAGTACTTC. The chain is built from TRBV29-1 and TRBJ2-7; D gene uncertain. Between the trimmed V and J ends, which lost 4 bases and 3 bases, there was a span of 19 bases. CDR3 length: 15 residues. Germline V gene sequence: CDR1 SQVTM, CDR2 ANQGSEA.

This chain uses TRBV6-2 or TRBV6-3 with TRBJ2-2, with D perhaps given as TRBD1 or TRBD2 (5 bases each). The ends were cut back, 3 bases at V and 4 bases at J, with 9 bases in the middle. The CDR3 is 14 residues long. Per the germline V gene, CDR1 is MNHEY and CDR2 is SVGEGT. The CDR3 region has the DNA TGTGCCAGCAGTTATCTTGGGGGCACCGGGGAGCTGTTTTTT. Encoded protein: CASSYLGGTGELFF.

This clone was recorded once. This chain uses TRBV11-2 with TRBJ1-2; possible D gene TRBD1, 6 bases. Trimming removed 1 base at V and 2 bases at J, with 11 bases between. Germline CDR1 SGHAT, CDR2 FQNNGV. The length of the CDR3 is 15 residues. Written as DNA, the CDR3 is TGTGCCAGCAGCTTAGCCGGGACAACGAACTATGGCTACACCTTC. Amino acids: CASSLAGTTNYGYTF. Full variable domain (outside the CDR3, taken from reference TRBV11-2 and TRBJ1-2): EAGVAQSPRYKIIEKRQSVAFWCNPISGHATLYWYQQILGQGPKLLIQFQNNGVVDDSQLPKDRFSAERLKGVDSTLKIQPAKLEDSAVYLCASSLAGTTNYGYTFGSGTRLTVV.

The gene calls are TRBV27 and TRBJ1-5; possibly TRBD1 for D (6 bases). CDR3 length: 14 residues. The V end lost 2 bases, the J end lost 6 bases, and 11 bases lay between the germline ends. Germline V gene data show CDR1 as MNHEY and CDR2 as SMNVEV (reference sequence). The CDR3 DNA reads TGTGCCAGCAGTTTACAAGGGGGGAGTCAGCCCCAGCATTTT. This gives the protein CASSLQGGSQPQHF.

CDR3 region: CATSGTTGWTYNEQFF. The CDR3 DNA reads as TGTGCCACCAGTGGGACCACAGGGTGGACCTACAATGAGCAGTTCTTC. The chain couples TRBV24-1 to TRBJ2-1; the D gene is possibly TRBD1 (6 bases). This CDR3 spans 16 amino acids. V was pared by 5 bases and J by 2 bases, with 15 bases between. CDR1 KGHDR and CDR2 SFDVKD come from the germline V gene.

The chain has TRBV19 and TRBJ2-2, with 9 bases that match TRBD1. V gave up 5 bases and J gave up 8 bases; unmatched junction bases: 6. The CDR3 length is 14 residues. Germline V gives CDR1 LNHDA, CDR2 SQIVND (reference sequence). Here the CDR3 reads CASSVGQGKGELFF. The CDR3 DNA sequence: TGTGCCAGTAGTGTCGGACAGGGGAAAGGGGAGCTGTTTTTT.

This rearrangement joins TRBV10-1 to TRBJ2-1; tentative D call: TRBD1 (5 bases). Deletions cut 8 bases from V and 0 bases from J, with 14 bases between. This CDR3 contains 15 residues. Germline-derived CDR1 and CDR2 are WNHNN and SYGVQD (reference sequence). The chain's CDR3 is CASVGRNLSYNEQFF. The CDR3 DNA is TGCGCCAGCGTGGGGCGGAACCTCTCCTACAATGAGCAGTTCTTC.